Sequencing of this T cell receptor (beta chain) was carried out in a study of cytomegalovirus exposure and HLA in healthy donors. Clones were read by immunoSEQ multiplex PCR, and TCRdb kept only the in-frame ones, dropping some. The sample yields under 150,000 clones, almost 85% seen once. A note on this clone: Its antigen is unidentified.

Trimming removed 0 bases at V and 4 bases at J, with 13 bases between. The CDR3 has 15 amino acids. Germline CDR1 is SGHRS and CDR2 is YFSETQ. Study-level results: Researchers counted roughly 160 TCR beta chains as cytomegalovirus-associated. Subsequent analysis found a tendency for first-cohort TCR clusters to co-occur within the approximately 130 validation repertoires. In vitro data verified three CMV-associated chains as specific for CMV antigens.

This chain uses TRBV5-1 with TRBJ1-1, with unresolved D. What was sequenced was PBMCs. The receptor comes from a woman between 25 and 40 years old in good health and CMV-seronegative. The CDR3 DNA follows: TGCGCCAGCAGCTTGGCCGGATGGGGAGTCACTGAAGCTTTCTTT. Translated: CASSLAGWGVTEAFF.